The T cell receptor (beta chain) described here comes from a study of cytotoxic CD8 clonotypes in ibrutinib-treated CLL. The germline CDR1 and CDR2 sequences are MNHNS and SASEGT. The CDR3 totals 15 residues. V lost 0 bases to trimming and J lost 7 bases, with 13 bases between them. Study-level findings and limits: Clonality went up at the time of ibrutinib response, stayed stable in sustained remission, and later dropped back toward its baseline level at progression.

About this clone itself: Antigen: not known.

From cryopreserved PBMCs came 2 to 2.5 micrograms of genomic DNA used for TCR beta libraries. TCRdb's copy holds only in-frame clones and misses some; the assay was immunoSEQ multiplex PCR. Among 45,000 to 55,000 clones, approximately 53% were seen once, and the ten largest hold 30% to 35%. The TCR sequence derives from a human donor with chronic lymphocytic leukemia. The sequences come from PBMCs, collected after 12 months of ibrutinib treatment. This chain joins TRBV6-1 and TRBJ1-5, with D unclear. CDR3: CASSEALQSGQPQHF. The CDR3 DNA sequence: TGTGCCAGCAGTGAAGCGTTACAGTCCGGGCAGCCCCAGCATTTT.